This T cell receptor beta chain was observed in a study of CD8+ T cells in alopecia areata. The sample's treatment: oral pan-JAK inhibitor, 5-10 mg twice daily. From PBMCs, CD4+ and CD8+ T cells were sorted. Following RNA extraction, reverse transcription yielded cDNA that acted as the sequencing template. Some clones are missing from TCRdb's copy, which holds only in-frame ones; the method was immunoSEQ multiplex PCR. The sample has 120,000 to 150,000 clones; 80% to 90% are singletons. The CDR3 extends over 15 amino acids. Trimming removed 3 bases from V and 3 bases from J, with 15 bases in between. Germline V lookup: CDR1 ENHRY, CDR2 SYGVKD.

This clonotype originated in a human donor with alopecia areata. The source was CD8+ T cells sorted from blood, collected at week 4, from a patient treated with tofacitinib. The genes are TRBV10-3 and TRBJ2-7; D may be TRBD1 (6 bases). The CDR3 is CAISDPRGTLYEQYF. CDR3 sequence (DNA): TGTGCCATCAGTGATCCCAGGGGAACTCTCTACGAGCAGTACTTC.